The 13 T cell receptor beta chains given below trace back to one sample, sequenced in a study of a mutant IDH1 vaccine in newly diagnosed glioma listed by TCRdb under 2021. The time point label here, explained by the study, means: baseline, week 1 (first vaccination visit). In the paper's terms, the treatment or condition label means: pre-vaccination baseline after standard-of-care therapy. The library was built by means of the immunoSEQ multiplex PCR assay. TCRdb retrieved this table from immuneACCESS and kept in-frame rearrangements only. Not all clones are present; in checked studies, unresolved V genes account for under half, and no reason is known for the remainder. For this sample the table gives 85,000 to 100,000 clones, of which about 82% were detected only once. The biggest ten clones account for 6% to 8% of the sample. Specimen: PBMCs, collected from a glioma patient treated with radiotherapy, temozolomide or both. These receptors came from a man aged 40-49 years with glioma.

The CDR3 loop is CASSVQGIATNEKLFF. CDR3 DNA: TGTGCCAGCAGCGTACAGGGCATTGCAACTAATGAAAAACTGTTTTTT. The V gene is TRBV9, the J gene TRBJ1-4, with a tentative D call TRBD1 (5 bases). From germline, CDR1 is SGDLS and CDR2 YYNGEE. V lost 1 base and J 0 bases, leaving 10 bases between the germline ends. The CDR3 sequence is 16 residues long.

This clone was counted only a few times. The J gene is TRBJ2-5, the V gene TRBV7-2, with D unresolved. The CDR3 loop spans 12 amino acids. Germline-derived CDR1 and CDR2 are SGHTA and FQGNSA. The V and J ends lost 5 bases and 4 bases respectively, with 8 bases between them. CDR3 sequence (DNA): TGTGCCAGCAGCAATGGTGGAGAGACCCAGTACTTC. Translated: CASSNGGETQYF. The whole variable domain, remainder taken from reference TRBV7-2 and TRBJ2-5, is GAGVSQSPSNKVTEKGKDVELRCDPISGHTALYWYRQSLGQGLEFLIYFQGNSAPDKSGLPSDRFSAERTGGSVSTLTIQRTQQEDSAVYLCASSNGGETQYFGPGTRLLVL.

The gene calls are TRBV5-4 and TRBJ1-1; TRBD1 might be the D (6 bases). V lost 4 bases and J lost 5, with 18 bases in between. Germline V gene sequence: CDR1 SGHNT, CDR2 YYREEE (reference sequence). This CDR3 is built from 15 residues. In DNA, the CDR3 is TGTGCCAGCAGCCTGTCTGTCGGGGGCGGGACTGAAGCTTTCTTT. This translates into CASSLSVGGGTEAFF.

The chain has TRBV6-6 and TRBJ2-1; a possible D gene is TRBD2 (6 bases). Germline V gene sequence: CDR1 MNHNY, CDR2 SVGAGI (reference sequence). CDR3 length: 13 residues. V was trimmed by 5 bases and J by 6 bases, leaving 11 bases between them. The CDR3 DNA is TGTGCCAGCAGTACGATGGGGGGCAATGAGCAGTTCTTC. Its translation: CASSTMGGNEQFF.

This rearrangement joins TRBV10-1 to TRBJ2-3; D call uncertain. This CDR3 contains 12 residues. The germline gives CDR1 WNHNN, CDR2 SYGVQD (reference sequence). The ends were cut back, 10 bases at V and 6 bases at J, with 14 bases in the middle. The CDR3, as DNA: TGCGCCATGCCTTGTGTTAGGGATACGCAGTATTTT. It codes for CAMPCVRDTQYF.

The chain has TRBV6-5 and TRBJ1-5; the D gene is possibly TRBD1 (5 bases). Germline V lookup: CDR1 MNHEY, CDR2 SVGAGI. Deletions cut 6 bases from V and 4 bases from J, with 13 bases between. The CDR3 consists of 14 residues. The CDR3 DNA reads as TGTGCCAGCAGCCACCCGGGGGAAAATCAGCCCCAGCATTTT. Translating gives CASSHPGENQPQHF.

The V and J genes are TRBV10-3 and TRBJ2-1; TRBD2 agrees at 8 bases. The CDR3 sequence is 15 residues long. V trimming: 2 bases; J trimming: 7 bases; junction bases outside the gene matches: 7. Germline V lookup: CDR1 ENHRY, CDR2 SYGVKD. The CDR3 DNA reads TGTGCCATCAGTGAGAGCGGGAGCTGGGGGAATGAGCAGTTCTTC. Translation: CAISESGSWGNEQFF.

This clone was counted a few times. Compared with germline, one end of the junction differs, possibly owing to a read error. The rearrangement joins TRBV4-1 to TRBJ1-2; TRBD1 is a possible D gene (6 bases). The CDR3 spans 12 residues. Germline V lookup: CDR1 MGHRA, CDR2 YSYEKL. CDR3 in amino acids: CASSLAGGGAAF. CDR3 DNA: TGCGCCAGCAGCCTTGCGGGGGGCGGGGCGGCCTTC.

The chain links TRBV4-2 to TRBJ1-5, with D tentatively TRBD1 (6 bases). This CDR3 comprises 16 residues. Germline lookup yields CDR1 LGHNA and CDR2 YNFKEQ. The germline V and J ends were trimmed by 3 bases and 5 bases, with 17 bases remaining between them. CDR3 sequence: CASSQVNRKGDQPQHF. As DNA, the CDR3 is TGTGCCAGCAGCCAGGTCAACAGGAAGGGGGATCAGCCCCAGCATTTT.

This chain connects TRBV29-1 to TRBJ1-1, with D possibly TRBD1 on 6 matching bases. CDR1 SQVTM and CDR2 ANQGSEA come from the germline V gene. The CDR3 spans 14 residues. V was pared by 4 bases and J by 0 bases, with 12 bases between. The CDR3, as DNA: TGCAGCGTTGCTCTATGGGACATGAACACTGAAGCTTTCTTT. It translates to CSVALWDMNTEAFF.

This sequence joins TRBV6-5 and TRBJ1-2; D ambiguous. V was clipped by 2 bases and J by 0 bases, with 10 bases between them. The V gene's germline CDR1 is MNHEY and CDR2 SVGAGI. The CDR3 runs to 15 residues. The CDR3: CASSYNGAPNYGYTF. CDR3 nucleotide sequence: TGTGCCAGCAGTTACAACGGAGCCCCTAACTATGGCTACACCTTC.

CDR3 coding DNA: TGCGCCAGCAGCCCTCACCCTCGGACAGGGTCCACCACCGGGGAGCTGTTTTTT. Its protein is CASSPHPRTGSTTGELFF. The V gene is TRBV4-3, the J gene TRBJ2-2, with 8 bases that match TRBD1. The length of the CDR3 is 18 residues. Germline V gene data show CDR1 as LGHNA and CDR2 as YSLEER. The J segment lost 4 bases and the V segment lost 4 bases, leaving 14 bases of the junction unmatched.

This clone was detected ten times or more. The CDR3 sequence: CASSELAGGPGELFF. The CDR3 coding sequence is TGTGCCAGCAGTGAACTAGCGGGGGGGCCCGGGGAGCTGTTTTTT. The chain joins TRBV6-1 to TRBJ2-2, with 12 bases matching TRBD2. Germline CDR1 MNHNS, CDR2 SASEGT. V trimming: 2 bases; J trimming: 6 bases; junction bases outside the gene matches: 1. This CDR3 spans 15 amino acids.